This TCR beta chain originates from a study of T cells in Graves' hyperthyroidism and ophthalmopathy. Trimming stripped 1 base from V and 1 base from J, with 22 bases between. CDR3 size: 19 residues. Looked up from germline, CDR1 is LGHNA and CDR2 is YSLEER. The investigators amplified TCR beta CDR3 regions from RNA transcripts. Initially, a first-round RT-PCR of the TCR CDR3 employed the HTBI primer set. TCRdb used MiXCR to reprocess the multiplex PCR reads, holding one entry per CDR3 protein. This table has around 760,000 distinct CDR3 sequences, around 40% appearing once. Aged 18 to 65, the patients had hyperthyroidism that was newly diagnosed and had lasted under 2 months.

The chain has TRBV4-3 and TRBJ1-1; D is unclear. Specimen: blood. This receptor was taken from a woman aged 40-49 years with Graves' hyperthyroidism. The CDR3 region is CASSQGWLGREWWNTEAFF. The CDR3 DNA sequence: TGCGCCAGCAGCCAAGGATGGTTGGGGAGAGAGTGGTGGAACACTGAAGCTTTCTTT.